Listed here are 12 T cell receptor beta chains from one sample, sequenced in a study of T cell responses to AZD1222 COVID-19 vaccine. This table comes from immunoSEQ multiplex PCR, and its TCRdb copy is limited to in-frame clones, with some not included. The table lists roughly 110,000 clones, 80% to 95% of them singletons. The input for sequencing was peripheral blood, taken 28 days after the second AZD1222 dose. The receptors derive from an adult who received the AZD1222 COVID-19 vaccine.

The gene calls are TRBV18 and TRBJ2-1; D may be TRBD2 (5 bases). Deletions cut 4 bases from V and 12 bases from J, with 13 bases between. The CDR3 runs to 12 residues. The germline gives CDR1 KGHSH, CDR2 LQKENI. For the CDR3, the DNA is TGTGCCAGCTCACTGCCTCGGGAAGGGCAGTTCTTC. Its translation: CASSLPREGQFF.

The CDR3 DNA follows: TGTGCCAGCAGCTTAGAGAGCTCGTCCTACAATGAGCAGTTCTTC. Encoded protein: CASSLESSSYNEQFF. The V gene is TRBV11-3, the J gene TRBJ2-1; D is uncertain. V was shortened by 0 bases and J by 1 base, with 7 bases between the two germline ends. The CDR3 spans 15 residues. CDR1 SGHNT and CDR2 YENEEA come from the germline V gene.

The rearrangement uses TRBV12-3 or TRBV12-4 and TRBJ1-1, with D tentatively TRBD1 (6 bases). The CDR3 has 13 amino acids. Trimming shortened V by 6 bases and J by 1 base, and 9 bases separated the two germline ends. The CDR3 spells CASSRTENTEAFF. Here the CDR3 DNA reads TGTGCCAGCAGCCGGACAGAGAACACTGAAGCTTTCTTT.

The genes are TRBV5-4 and TRBJ2-7, with TRBD2 as a possible D gene (5 bases). Germline V gene data show CDR1 as SGHNT and CDR2 as YYREEE (reference sequence). V was clipped by 4 bases and J by 4 bases, with 15 bases between them. This CDR3 region has 14 residues. The CDR3 DNA reads as TGTGCCAGCAGCCTCAAGAGGGAACCTTACGAGCAGTACTTC. It encodes CASSLKREPYEQYF.

The genes are TRBV12-5 and TRBJ2-7; D assignment may be TRBD1 or TRBD2 (6 bases each). This CDR3 spans 14 amino acids. Germline V gives CDR1 LGHNT, CDR2 FRNRAP. The V end was cut by 2 bases, the J end by 4 bases, with 12 bases between. This CDR3 is CASGLTGTSYEQYF. The CDR3 DNA is TGTGCTAGTGGTTTGACAGGGACTTCTTACGAGCAGTACTTC.

Written as DNA, the CDR3 is TGTGCCAGCAGTTACTCGAGACAGGTGACCTATAGCAATCAGCCCCAGCATTTT. It is translated as CASSYSRQVTYSNQPQHF. This chain links TRBV6-2 or TRBV6-3 with TRBJ1-5, with D possibly matching TRBD1 (6 bases). This CDR3 contains 18 residues. The V end was cut by 0 bases, the J end by 0 bases, with 15 bases between. Germline values: CDR1 MNHEY, CDR2 SVGEGT.

The chain recombines TRBV6-2 or TRBV6-3 with TRBJ1-1, with a tentative D call TRBD1 (6 bases). This CDR3 comprises 13 residues. Per germline, CDR1 MNHEY and CDR2 SVGEGT. Trimming removed 5 bases at V and 1 base at J, with 8 bases between. Here the CDR3 DNA reads TGTGCCAGCAGTCGGACAGCGAACACTGAAGCTTTCTTT. Amino acids: CASSRTANTEAFF.

This sequence joins TRBV5-6 and TRBJ2-7, with D possibly matching TRBD1 (5 bases). V lost 4 bases, J lost 1 base, and 12 bases lay in between. This CDR3 contains 14 residues. Germline V gene data show CDR1 as SGHDT and CDR2 as YYEEEE. CDR3 DNA: TGTGCCAGCAGCCCCCCAGGGCTTTCCTACGAGCAGTACTTC. This gives the protein CASSPPGLSYEQYF. Based on the CDR3 plus reference TRBV5-6 and TRBJ2-7, the full variable domain is DAGVTQSPTHLIKTRGQQVTLRCSPKSGHDTVSWYQQALGQGPQFIFQYYEEEERQRGNFPDRFSGHQFPNYSSELNVNALLLGDSALYLCASSPPGLSYEQYFGPGTRLTVT.

The J gene is TRBJ2-3, the V gene TRBV7-2; 7 bases line up with TRBD1. The germline V gene has CDR1 SGHTA and CDR2 FQGNSA. J gave up 3 bases and V 3 bases, and 3 bases lay outside the gene matches. This CDR3 comprises 14 residues. CDR3 coding DNA: TGTGCCAGCAGCTTTACAGGGGCTACAGATACGCAGTATTTT. Protein: CASSFTGATDTQYF. The full variable domain, with the rest looked up from reference TRBV7-2 and TRBJ2-3, is GAGVSQSPSNKVTEKGKDVELRCDPISGHTALYWYRQSLGQGLEFLIYFQGNSAPDKSGLPSDRFSAERTGGSVSTLTIQRTQQEDSAVYLCASSFTGATDTQYFGPGTRLTVL.

J is TRBJ2-5 and V is TRBV6-5; D is perhaps TRBD2 (6 bases). The CDR3 loop spans 12 amino acids. V was shortened by 6 bases and J by 5 bases, with 10 bases between the two germline ends. Looked up from germline, CDR1 is MNHEY and CDR2 is SVGAGI. DNA of the CDR3: TGTGCCAGCAGAGGAGGGATGGAGACCCAGTACTTC. Its protein is CASRGGMETQYF.

This chain links TRBV5-8 with TRBJ1-1; no clear D. Trimming stripped 1 base from V and 0 bases from J, with 13 bases between. This CDR3 region has 16 residues. Germline CDR1 and CDR2: SGHTS and YDEGEE. DNA for the CDR3: TGTGCCAGCAGCTTGCCCCGAGAATGGATGAACACTGAAGCTTTCTTT. It yields the protein CASSLPREWMNTEAFF.

The J gene is TRBJ2-1, the V gene TRBV7-9; TRBD2 agrees at 14 bases. CDR1 and CDR2 (germline): SEHNR, FQNEAQ (reference sequence). There are 18 residues in the CDR3. V was clipped by 0 bases and J by 6 bases; unmatched bases: 7. The CDR3 loop is CASSLAGTSGSMSNEQFF. The CDR3 DNA reads TGTGCCAGCAGCTTAGCCGGGACTAGCGGGAGTATGAGCAATGAGCAGTTCTTC.